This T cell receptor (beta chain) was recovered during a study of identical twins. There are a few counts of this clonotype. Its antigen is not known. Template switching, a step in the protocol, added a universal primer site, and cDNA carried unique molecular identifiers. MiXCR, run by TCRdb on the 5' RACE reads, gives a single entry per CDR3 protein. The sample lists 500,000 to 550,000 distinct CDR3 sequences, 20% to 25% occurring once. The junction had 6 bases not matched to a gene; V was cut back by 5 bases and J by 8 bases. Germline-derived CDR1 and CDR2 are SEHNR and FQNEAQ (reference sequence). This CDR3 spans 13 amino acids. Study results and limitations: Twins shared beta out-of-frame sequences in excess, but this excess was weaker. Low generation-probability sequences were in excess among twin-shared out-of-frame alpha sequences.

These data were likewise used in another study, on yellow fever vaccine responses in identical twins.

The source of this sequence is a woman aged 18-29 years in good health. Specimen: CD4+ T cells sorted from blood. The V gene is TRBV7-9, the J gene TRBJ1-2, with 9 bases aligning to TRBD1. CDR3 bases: TGTGCCAGCAGCAAACGGACAGGGGACGGCTACACCTTC. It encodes CASSKRTGDGYTF.